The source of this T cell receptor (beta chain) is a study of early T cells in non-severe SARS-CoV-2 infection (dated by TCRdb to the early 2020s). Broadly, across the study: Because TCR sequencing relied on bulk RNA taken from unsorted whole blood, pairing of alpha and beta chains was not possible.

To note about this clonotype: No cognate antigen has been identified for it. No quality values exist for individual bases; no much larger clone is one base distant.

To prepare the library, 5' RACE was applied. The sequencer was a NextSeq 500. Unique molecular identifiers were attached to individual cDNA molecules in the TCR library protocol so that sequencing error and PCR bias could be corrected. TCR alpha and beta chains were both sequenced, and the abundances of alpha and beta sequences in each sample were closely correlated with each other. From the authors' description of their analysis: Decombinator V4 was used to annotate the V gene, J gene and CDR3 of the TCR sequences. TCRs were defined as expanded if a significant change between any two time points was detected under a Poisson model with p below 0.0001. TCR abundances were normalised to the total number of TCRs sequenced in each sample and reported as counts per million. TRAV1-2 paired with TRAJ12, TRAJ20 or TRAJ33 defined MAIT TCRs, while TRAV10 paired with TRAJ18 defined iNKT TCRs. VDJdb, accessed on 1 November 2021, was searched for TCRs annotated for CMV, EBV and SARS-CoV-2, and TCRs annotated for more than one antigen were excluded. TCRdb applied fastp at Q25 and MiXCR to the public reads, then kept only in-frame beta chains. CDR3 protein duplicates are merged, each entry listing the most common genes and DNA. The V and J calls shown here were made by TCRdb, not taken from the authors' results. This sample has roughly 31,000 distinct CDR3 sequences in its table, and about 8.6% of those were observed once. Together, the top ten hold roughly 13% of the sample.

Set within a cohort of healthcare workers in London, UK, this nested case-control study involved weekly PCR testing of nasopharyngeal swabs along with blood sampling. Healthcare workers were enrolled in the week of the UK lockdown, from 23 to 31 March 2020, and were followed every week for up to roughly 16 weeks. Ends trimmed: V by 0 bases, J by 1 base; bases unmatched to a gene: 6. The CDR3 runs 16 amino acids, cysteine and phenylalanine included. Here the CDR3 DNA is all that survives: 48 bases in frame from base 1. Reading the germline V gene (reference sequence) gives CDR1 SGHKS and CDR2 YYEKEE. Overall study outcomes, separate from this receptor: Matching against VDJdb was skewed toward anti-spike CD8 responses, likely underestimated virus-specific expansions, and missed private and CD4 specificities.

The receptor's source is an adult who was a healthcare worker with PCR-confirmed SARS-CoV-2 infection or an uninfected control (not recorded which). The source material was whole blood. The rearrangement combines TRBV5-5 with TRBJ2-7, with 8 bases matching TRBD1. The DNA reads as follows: TGTGCCAGCAGCTTGGAGGCAGGGGGCAAATCCTACGAGCAGTACTTC. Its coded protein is CASSLEAGGKSYEQYF.